The 18 T cell receptor beta chains presented below share a single source sample, sequenced in a study of CXCR3-negative and CXCR3-positive naive CD8 T cells. In preparing the TRB cDNA libraries, 5' RACE with UMI labels was used. With the 5' RACE reads reprocessed, TCRdb shows one record per CDR3 protein and no DNA. The sample table sets out 150,000 or so distinct CDR3 sequences. No antigens are known for them. Study-level results: CXCR3-expressing naive cells carried TRB CDR3s more hydrophobic than those of CXCR3-negative naive cells.

Input material: naive CXCR3+ CD8+ T cells from blood. Indicated subset: CD45RO-CCR7+CD27+CD95- naive CD8+ T cells expressing CXCR3 (TNR3+). The receptors come from a human donor in good health. Some clones in this sample may be carry-over from other donors' samples.

V is TRBV6-4 and J is TRBJ2-1; TCRdb's D call of TRBD2 is untestable without DNA. Germline CDR1 is MRHNA and CDR2 is SNTAGT. This CDR3 is 15 amino acids long. CDR3 sequence: CASSATSGAYNEQFF.

The CDR3 loop is CASSLQNIQYF. The rearrangement uses TRBV19 and TRBJ2-4. The CDR3 totals 11 residues. Germline V gives CDR1 LNHDA, CDR2 SQIVND (reference sequence).

The chain links TRBV14 to TRBJ2-1. Looked up from germline, CDR1 is SGHDN and CDR2 is FVKESK. CDR3 size: 11 residues. The CDR3 loop is CASSQANEQFF.

CDR3 amino acids: CASSHPGQGLGEQYF. J is TRBJ2-7 and V is TRBV4-2; TCRdb returns TRBD1, unconfirmable since there is no DNA. The CDR3 spans 15 residues. Germline CDR1 is LGHNA and CDR2 is YNFKEQ.

V and J are TRBV7-3 and TRBJ2-5. Germline V gives CDR1 SGHTA, CDR2 FQGTGA. The CDR3 runs to 13 residues. CDR3 region: CASSLNARETQYF.

The CDR3 loop reads CASSVDGGINYEQYF. The V call is TRBV9, the J call TRBJ2-7; TCRdb selects TRBD2, and the lack of DNA leaves this call unchecked. The CDR3 loop spans 15 amino acids. CDR1 and CDR2 (germline): SGDLS, YYNGEE.

This chain links TRBV2 with TRBJ2-1. CDR1 is SNHLY, CDR2 FYNNEI, per germline. CDR3 size: 12 residues. The CDR3 spells CASSAGYNEQFF.

The rearrangement uses TRBV2 and TRBJ2-7; TCRdb gives TRBD1 as the D gene, but with no DNA this cannot be confirmed. Germline CDR1 and CDR2: SNHLY and FYNNEI. The CDR3 is made up of 16 amino acids. The CDR3 here is CASTTRDRGNSYEQYF. The full variable domain, completed using reference TRBV2 and TRBJ2-7, is EPEVTQTPSHQVTQMGQEVILRCVPISNHLYFYWYRQILGQKVEFLVSFYNNEISEKSEIFDDQFSVERPDGSNFTLKIRSTKLEDSAMYFCASTTRDRGNSYEQYFGPGTRLTVT.

CDR3 amino acids: CATSRDHPNEQFF. V is TRBV15 and J is TRBJ2-1. Germline V gene data show CDR1 as LNHNV and CDR2 as YYDKDF (reference sequence). The CDR3 length is 13 residues.

CDR3 sequence: CASSPGTGGIQTQYF. The gene calls are TRBV6-5 and TRBJ2-5; TCRdb's D call, TRBD1, is unchecked because there is no DNA. The V gene's germline CDR1 is MNHEY and CDR2 SVGAGI. There are 15 residues in the CDR3.

V usage is TRBV6-2 or TRBV6-3 and J usage is TRBJ2-1; TCRdb outputs TRBD2, but without DNA this stays unchecked. Germline lookup yields CDR1 MNHEY and CDR2 SVGEGT. This CDR3 region has 13 residues. CDR3 sequence: CASRTGLNNEQFF.

The chain carries TRBV7-9 and TRBJ2-7; TCRdb returns TRBD1, unconfirmable since there is no DNA. The CDR3 runs 14 residues. Germline V CDR1 and CDR2: SEHNR, FQNEAQ (reference sequence). This CDR3 is CASSEPGAGDEQYF. Full variable domain (remainder filled in from reference TRBV7-9 and TRBJ2-7): DTGVSQNPRHKITKRGQNVTFRCDPISEHNRLYWYRQTLGQGPEFLTYFQNEAQLEKSRLLSDRFSAERPKGSFSTLEIQRTEQGDSAMYLCASSEPGAGDEQYFGPGTRLTVT.

V is TRBV6-2 or TRBV6-3 and J is TRBJ2-7. This CDR3 contains 11 residues. CDR1 and CDR2 from the germline V gene are MNHEY and SVGEGT. The CDR3 protein is CASSYAYEQYF.

The chain couples TRBV7-2 to TRBJ2-5; no DNA is available, so the TRBD1 call from TCRdb remains unchecked. CDR3 size: 16 residues. The germline gives CDR1 SGHTA, CDR2 FQGNSA. This CDR3 is CASRTTGENVQETQYF.

The V call is TRBV5-6, the J call TRBJ2-2. Germline V gene lookup returns CDR1 SGHDT and CDR2 YYEEEE. The CDR3 consists of 16 residues. CDR3 sequence: CASSLRASEGTGELFF. Combining the CDR3 with reference TRBV5-6 and TRBJ2-2 gives the whole variable domain DAGVTQSPTHLIKTRGQQVTLRCSPKSGHDTVSWYQQALGQGPQFIFQYYEEEERQRGNFPDRFSGHQFPNYSSELNVNALLLGDSALYLCASSLRASEGTGELFFGEGSRLTVL.

V gene TRBV28 combines with J gene TRBJ1-5; with no DNA, the TCRdb D assignment of TRBD1 cannot be verified. The CDR3 sequence is 16 residues long. Looked up from germline, CDR1 is MDHEN and CDR2 is SYDVKM. CDR3 loop: CASSSGGGYSNQPQHF.

This chain uses TRBV5-1 with TRBJ1-4; the TCRdb D gene call, TRBD1, has no DNA to confirm it. The CDR3 spans 14 residues. Germline V gene sequence: CDR1 SGHRS, CDR2 YFSETQ. The CDR3 loop reads CASSPPGAPEKLFF.

The rearrangement joins TRBV29-1 to TRBJ1-2; TCRdb returns TRBD1, unconfirmable since there is no DNA. The CDR3 length is 14 residues. Germline V CDR1 and CDR2: SQVTM, ANQGSEA. CDR3 protein: CSVEDRYRTYGYTF.